The clone carrying this T cell receptor (beta chain) was detected once. These data originate in a study of T cell clones after liver transplantation. Overall study: Draws occurred before transplant, before withdrawal, and after complete or failed withdrawal.

V shed 5 bases and J 4 bases; nucleotides not matched to a gene: 6. Germline V gives CDR1 SGHTA, CDR2 FQGNSA. The CDR3 consists of 16 residues. TCRdb's table, derived via immunoSEQ multiplex PCR, lists solely in-frame clones and lacks some. The sample lists some 70,000 clones, roughly nine tenths occurring once. The clonotype comes from a human donor who received a liver transplant. The sequenced sample was CD4+ T cells from blood, obtained before liver transplant. V gene TRBV7-2 combines with J gene TRBJ2-5, with 14 bases matching TRBD2. CDR3 amino acids: CASSAGLAGVPETQYF. The CDR3 bases are TGTGCCAGCAGCGCGGGACTAGCGGGAGTTCCAGAGACCCAGTACTTC.